This is a list of T cell receptor beta chains from one sample in a study of blood T cell repertoires in COVID-19. Generated by immunoSEQ multiplex PCR, the TCRdb table keeps only in-frame clones and is missing some. The data hold approximately 190,000 clones, with approximately 90% observed a single time. The sequenced material came from peripheral blood. The receptor source for this set is a man aged 80 or over with acute or convalescent COVID-19. The conserved cysteine and the conserved F or W are not part of the CDR3 here. Fields, in order: clone size, V gene, J gene, CDR3 protein. Clone size is shown for a subset of rows, as once, few, many or a class of expanded clone.

size: once; V: TRBV5-4; J: TRBJ2-5; CDR3: ASRRWARAGETQY
size: .; V: TRBV19; J: TRBJ2-1; CDR3: ASSNRQATFDEQF
size: .; V: TRBV15; J: TRBJ1-2; CDR3: ATSRGGQGERGYT
size: .; V: TRBV14; J: TRBJ1-2; CDR3: ASSQVQWWGYT
size: once; V: TRBV24-1; J: TRBJ1-4; CDR3: ATSGGVGEKLF
size: .; V: TRBV28; J: TRBJ1-5; CDR3: ASREREGGGNQPQH
size: few; V: TRBV2; J: TRBJ1-2; CDR3: ASRGDRANYGYT
size: .; V: TRBV30; J: TRBJ1-2; CDR3: AWSGTGGGYT
size: .; V: TRBV19; J: TRBJ2-3; CDR3: ASSPKTSGISTDTQY
size: few; V: TRBV28; J: TRBJ2-7; CDR3: ASSTPGTAYEQY